These 27 T cell receptor beta chains originate from one sample sequenced in a study of human T cells and chemical hapten exposure. Single cDNA molecules in the library carried unique molecular identifiers attached during preparation. TCRdb recomputed calls from the reads with MiXCR, one row per CDR3 protein. Here the sample spans about 120,000 distinct CDR3 sequences, over 7.5% being singletons. Blood, whole and unfractionated, served as the source for total RNA extraction. Sequencing was performed on whole blood. These receptors all come from a human donor in good health. Some clones in this sample may be carry-over from other donors' samples.

The rearrangement joins TRBV19 to TRBJ2-3; the D gene could be TRBD1 or TRBD2 (5 bases each). The V end was cut by 5 bases, the J end by 0 bases, with 12 bases between. The CDR3 spans 15 residues. CDR1 and CDR2 from the germline V gene are LNHDA and SQIVND (reference sequence). The DNA for the CDR3 is TGTGCCAGTAGTTTGCTGGGGGAAAGCACAGATACGCAGTATTTT. It translates to CASSLLGESTDTQYF.

This clonotype has ten or more counts. The genes are TRBV12-3 or TRBV12-4 and TRBJ1-1; D gene unclear. Trimming took 6 bases from V and 6 from J, leaving 20 bases between them. The CDR3 is made up of 15 amino acids. As DNA, the CDR3 is TGTGCCAGCAGCCTAAGCCCCGTGGATCTCTCTGAAGCTTTCTTT. Residues: CASSLSPVDLSEAFF.

This clonotype has at least ten counts. J is TRBJ1-1 and V is TRBV2; D not certain. The CDR3 is 15 amino acids. The ends were cut back, 8 bases at V and 4 bases at J, with 20 bases in the middle. Germline CDR1 SNHLY, CDR2 FYNNEI. DNA for the CDR3: TGTGCCAGCCTAGAGAGCCAGAGAGTCGGCACTGAAGCTTTCTTT. Its protein product is CASLESQRVGTEAFF.

The J gene is TRBJ2-1, the V gene TRBV6-1; possibly TRBD1 or TRBD2 for D (5 bases each). The CDR3 spans 15 residues. From germline, CDR1 is MNHNS and CDR2 SASEGT. Trimming took off 6 bases at V and 7 bases at J, with 19 bases between the two ends. CDR3 amino acids: CASRTGWGFGNEQFF. DNA of the CDR3: TGTGCCAGCAGGACGGGGTGGGGGTTCGGAAATGAGCAGTTCTTC.

This clonotype occurred many times. This chain joins TRBV11-2 and TRBJ2-7, with 9 bases fitting TRBD2. This CDR3 has 16 residues. Germline loops: CDR1 SGHAT, CDR2 FQNNGV. V shed 1 base, J shed 5 bases, and the junction held 9 bases outside the gene matches. Written as DNA, the CDR3 is TGTGCCAGCAGCTTAGGTCCGCGGGGGGGGGCGGACGAGCAGTACTTC. Encoded protein: CASSLGPRGGADEQYF.

This clonotype was observed a few times. The CDR3 region is CASSAQPGEGQPQHF. The CDR3 DNA sequence: TGTGCCAGCAGTGCCCAGCCCGGCGAGGGTCAGCCCCAGCATTTT. This chain links TRBV12-3 or TRBV12-4 with TRBJ1-5; the D is unclear. The CDR3 contains 15 residues. V dropped 5 bases and J dropped 6 bases, with 17 bases sitting between them.

DNA of the CDR3: TGTGCCAGTAGTAAAATTCTGATTCAGCCCCAGCATTTT. Its protein product is CASSKILIQPQHF. V usage is TRBV19 and J usage is TRBJ1-5; D call uncertain. CDR3 length: 13 amino acids. The V gene's germline CDR1 is LNHDA and CDR2 SQIVND (reference sequence). V was pared by 4 bases and J by 6 bases, with 10 bases between.

This clonotype occurred many times. The CDR3 protein is CASSSPGLKGLAENTDTQYF. The CDR3 nucleotides read TGTGCCAGCAGTTCCCCGGGGCTGAAAGGACTAGCGGAGAACACAGATACGCAGTATTTT. V usage is TRBV27 and J usage is TRBJ2-3, with 10 positions matching TRBD2. The CDR3 runs 20 residues. Germline values: CDR1 MNHEY, CDR2 SMNVEV (reference sequence). Trimming took 4 bases from V and 2 from J; bases not matched to a gene: 18.

This clonotype was detected a few times. The chain joins TRBV12-5 to TRBJ2-7; perhaps TRBD1 as D (7 bases). From germline, CDR1 is LGHNT and CDR2 FRNRAP. CDR3 length: 17 residues. Trimming pared 4 bases from V and 2 bases from J, leaving 21 bases between. The CDR3 sequence: CASGSNQGGSTTYEQYF. The CDR3 DNA reads TGTGCTAGTGGTTCGAACCAGGGGGGCTCCACGACCTACGAGCAGTACTTC.

This clonotype was observed many times. The gene calls are TRBV5-4 and TRBJ1-3; 8 bases align to TRBD1. V lost 4 bases to trimming and J lost 9 bases; unmatched junction nucleotides: 9. The germline CDR1 and CDR2 sequences are SGHNT and YYREEE (reference sequence). This CDR3 has 14 residues. CDR3 DNA: TGTGCCAGCAGCCCTGGCGGACAGGGTGGCACCATATATTTT. Amino acids: CASSPGGQGGTIYF.

This clonotype was counted at least ten times. The chain links TRBV7-9 to TRBJ1-1; D ambiguous. This CDR3 contains 14 residues. CDR1 SEHNR and CDR2 FQNEAQ come from the germline V gene (reference sequence). Trimming shortened V by 1 base and J by 1 base, and 7 bases separated the two germline ends. The CDR3 DNA follows: TGTGCCAGCAGCTTAGTCCCAGAGAACACTGAAGCTTTCTTT. Protein: CASSLVPENTEAFF.

Only a few counts were recorded for this clonotype. V usage is TRBV7-9 and J usage is TRBJ2-6; D unclear. The CDR3 is made up of 15 amino acids. V was clipped by 3 bases and J by 1 base, with 7 bases between them. The germline V gene encodes CDR1 SEHNR and CDR2 FQNEAQ (reference sequence). The CDR3 loop is CASSFGWSGANVLTF. The CDR3 DNA reads as TGTGCCAGCAGCTTCGGGTGGTCTGGGGCCAACGTCCTGACTTTC.

This chain joins TRBV14 and TRBJ1-1; TRBD1 matches at 7 bases. Germline CDR1 SGHDN, CDR2 FVKESK. This CDR3 has 15 amino acids. The V gene end was trimmed by 4 bases and the J gene end by 6 bases; junction bases not matched to a gene: 11. The CDR3 nucleotides are TGTGCCAGCAGCCCCAAAAGGGGGCTTGGCCCTGAAGCTTTCTTT. Amino acids: CASSPKRGLGPEAFF.

In its sample, this clonotype was seen many times. J is TRBJ2-6 and V is TRBV21-1; TRBD2 was called by the table and not checked on the DNA. TRBV21-1 is deemed a pseudogene. The CDR3 sequence is 16 residues long. CDR3 bases: TGTGCCAGCAGCAAGCGAGGGTTCTCTGGGGCCAACGTCCTGACTTTC. Encoded protein: CASSKRGFSGANVLTF.

The rearrangement joins TRBV27 to TRBJ2-7; D could derive from TRBD1 or TRBD2 (5 bases each). V was trimmed by 4 bases and J by 7 bases, leaving 14 bases between them. The germline gives CDR1 MNHEY, CDR2 SMNVEV (reference sequence). The CDR3 contains 13 residues. CDR3 coding DNA: TGTGCCAGCAGTTACGGGGAGAACAGGGAGCAGTACTTC. This encodes CASSYGENREQYF.

The chain carries TRBV12-3 or TRBV12-4 and TRBJ1-2; D possibly corresponds to TRBD1 (6 bases). CDR3 size: 14 residues. V was pared by 4 bases and J by 4 bases, with 13 bases between. CDR3 sequence (DNA): TGTGCCAGCAGTTACGACAGGCTCCTCTATGGCTACACCTTC. This codes for CASSYDRLLYGYTF.

This clonotype was detected a few times. V gene TRBV4-1 combines with J gene TRBJ1-4; D may be TRBD1 (5 bases). The CDR3 runs 15 residues. Trimming took off 0 bases at V and 5 bases at J, with 10 bases between the two ends. CDR1 and CDR2 (germline): MGHRA, YSYEKL. CDR3 DNA: TGCGCCAGCAGCCAAGATGGGGGGGAAAATGAAAAACTGTTTTTT. Translation gives CASSQDGGENEKLFF.

CDR3 region: CASSLPGSGRYEQYF. CDR3 DNA: TGTGCCAGCAGTTTACCGGGGAGCGGCCGTTACGAGCAGTACTTC. The chain employs TRBV27 and TRBJ2-7, with TRBD2 as a possible D gene (5 bases). From germline, CDR1 is MNHEY and CDR2 SMNVEV (reference sequence). The CDR3 contains 15 residues. Trimming took 2 bases from V and 4 from J, leaving 15 bases between them.

This clonotype was detected many times. V gene TRBV4-1 combines with J gene TRBJ1-6; TRBD1 might be the D (6 bases). There are 14 residues in the CDR3. Germline V gene sequence: CDR1 MGHRA, CDR2 YSYEKL. V lost 1 base and J lost 8, with 9 bases in between. CDR3 nucleotides: TGCGCCAGCAGCCAAGTGGCAGGGGATTCACCCCTCCACTTT. Its translation is CASSQVAGDSPLHF.

This clonotype was detected many times. The chain has TRBV5-6 and TRBJ2-3, with no clear D. The CDR3 sequence is 13 residues long. V lost 4 bases, J lost 2 bases, and 8 bases lay in between. Germline values: CDR1 SGHDT, CDR2 YYEEEE. This chain's CDR3 is CASSPRTTDTQYF. The CDR3 coding sequence is TGTGCCAGCAGCCCCAGGACCACAGATACGCAGTATTTT.

Here the CDR3 DNA reads TGCAGTGCTAGAGAGCGCGGGACAATAGACGGCTACACCTTC. Its protein product is CSARERGTIDGYTF. The chain is built from TRBV20-1 and TRBJ1-2; possibly TRBD1 for D (6 bases). The CDR3 has 14 residues. Between the trimmed V and J ends, which lost 0 bases and 8 bases, there was a span of 16 bases. Germline CDR1 and CDR2: DFQATT and SNEGSKA (reference sequence).

This clonotype was detected many times. The chain recombines TRBV6-1 with TRBJ1-1; D remains unclear. This CDR3 is 13 amino acids long. Germline-derived CDR1 and CDR2 are MNHNS and SASEGT. V lost 0 bases, J lost 6 bases, and 8 bases lay in between. CDR3 protein: CASSEARPPEAFF. The CDR3 DNA sequence: TGTGCCAGCAGTGAAGCTCGGCCCCCTGAAGCTTTCTTT.

As concerns this clonotype: The CDR3 end shows no conserved phenylalanine or tryptophan, and so a read error is likely. CDR3 in amino acids: CASSGPPPSLRDQETQYL. Here the CDR3 DNA reads TGTGCCAGCAGCGGACCCCCGCCGTCGCTCAGGGACCAAGAGACCCAGTACCTC. The rearrangement uses TRBV5-6 and TRBJ2-5; weak D call: TRBD1 (5 bases). CDR1 and CDR2 (germline): SGHDT, YYEEEE. V was trimmed by 4 bases and J by 0 bases, leaving 22 bases between them. The CDR3 runs 18 residues.

The chain has TRBV7-9 and TRBJ1-6; D may be TRBD1 (6 bases). This CDR3 contains 13 residues. Germline assignment: CDR1 SEHNR and CDR2 FQNEAQ (reference sequence). V was pared by 3 bases and J by 8 bases, with 8 bases between. CDR3: CASSLGQDSPLHF. The DNA for the CDR3 is TGTGCCAGCAGCTTGGGACAAGATTCACCCCTCCACTTT.

The chain couples TRBV5-5 to TRBJ2-3; maybe TRBD2 (5 bases). The CDR3 spans 14 residues. Germline V gene sequence: CDR1 SGHKS, CDR2 YYEKEE (reference sequence). V was shortened by 1 base and J by 2 bases, with 8 bases between the two germline ends. Here the CDR3 reads CASSLSGITDTQYF. CDR3 sequence (DNA): TGTGCCAGCAGCTTGTCGGGGATCACAGATACGCAGTATTTT.

The chain combines TRBV29-1 with TRBJ2-2; 9 positions agree with TRBD1. The CDR3 is made up of 12 amino acids. The V and J ends lost 6 bases and 4 bases, in that order; junction bases with no gene match: 0. Looked up from germline, CDR1 is SQVTM and CDR2 is ANQGSEA. CDR3 in amino acids: CSVTGGTGELFF. CDR3 bases: TGCAGCGTGACAGGGGGCACCGGGGAGCTGTTTTTT.

This clonotype was detected ten times or more. J is TRBJ1-2 and V is TRBV7-9; D perhaps matches TRBD1 (5 bases). Germline loops: CDR1 SEHNR, CDR2 FQNEAQ (reference sequence). There are 17 residues in the CDR3. The V gene lost 2 bases and the J gene lost 6 bases, with 22 bases spanning the gap. In DNA form, the CDR3 reads TGTGCCAGCAGCTTACTGACAGCTTTCTCCCCCACGAATGGCTACACCTTC. Its translation: CASSLLTAFSPTNGYTF.